This entry describes one TCR beta chain. This clonotype was seen a handful of times. Which antigen it targets is not known. One base away there is no much larger clone; base qualities are not given. The data originate from a study of response to subunit inactivated influenza vaccine (dated by TCRdb to 2016 to 2019). About the full investigation: Deep quantitative profiling of the T cell receptor repertoire was used in the study to follow responses to a trivalent subunit inactivated influenza vaccine.

Here is what the overall study found, with its caveats: It was suggested by the authors that each seasonal influenza vaccination may recruit only a limited number of new T cells.

Preparation of the library involved RT-PCR. The data were produced on an Illumina HiSeq 2500. TCRdb took the public reads, trimmed them with fastp at Q25, ran MiXCR for clone calling and kept in-frame beta chains. Each record represents a unique CDR3 protein, reported with the most common genes and DNA among its rows. For this sample there are some 600,000 distinct CDR3 sequences; roughly 15% appear just once. The leading ten clones occupy around 7.6% of the sample. Reading the germline V gene gives CDR1 SGHAT and CDR2 FQNNGV. From cysteine to phenylalanine, the CDR3 is 15 amino acids long. The CDR3 DNA has 45 bases and is translated from base 1. Relative to germline, V is missing 5 bases and J is missing 5 bases, with 10 bases of the junction outside any gene match.

Sample: PBMCs from blood, taken roughly 2 weeks before vaccination. The sequence links TRBV11-2 to TRBJ2-3, with 7 junctional bases fitting TRBD1. This receptor was taken from a man in his forties or fifties who received an inactivated influenza vaccine. Donor details come from another sample of the same person, matched by shared clones. The CDR3 protein sequence reads: CASSTGTARRDTQYF. Here is the DNA: TGTGCCAGCAGCACCGGGACAGCCCGCAGAGATACGCAGTATTTT.